These 29 T cell receptor beta chains came from one sample sequenced in a study of blood T cell repertoires in COVID-19 (dated by TCRdb to the early 2020s). Libraries were constructed by the immunoSEQ multiplex PCR assay. This immuneACCESS table, as held by TCRdb, lists in-frame sequences with V and J called but not all clones. Of the missing ones, under half trace to an unresolved V gene in checked studies; the others have no known cause. The table for this sample lists 470,000 or so clones; roughly 85% of them were counted only once. The leading ten clones occupy 3% to 3.5% of the sample. The sample taken for sequencing was peripheral blood. The receptors originated from a human donor in a cohort sampled during active COVID-19.

This clone was recorded once. V gene TRBV9 combines with J gene TRBJ1-3; the match to TRBD1 covers 7 bases. V shed 4 bases and J 4 bases; nucleotides not matched to a gene: 8. Germline CDR1 is SGDLS and CDR2 is YYNGEE. The CDR3 covers 15 residues. The CDR3 coding sequence is TGTGCCAGCAGCCTGAAGGGGGCCGGAGGAAACACCATATATTTT. It translates to CASSLKGAGGNTIYF.

This clone was detected many times. The gene calls are TRBV6-6 and TRBJ2-7; TRBD1 agrees at 7 bases. Germline CDR1 MNHNY, CDR2 SVGAGI (reference sequence). This CDR3 comprises 11 residues. Unmatched junction bases numbered 1, after V lost 7 bases and J lost 4 bases. The DNA of the CDR3 is TGTGCCAGCATACAGGGGTACGAGCAGTACTTC. Protein: CASIQGYEQYF.

The rearrangement links TRBV5-1 to TRBJ1-2; no reliable D call. This CDR3 comprises 15 residues. Trimming removed 0 bases from V and 7 bases from J, with 16 bases in between. Germline lookup yields CDR1 SGHRS and CDR2 YFSETQ. This CDR3 is CASSLASVEVGGYTF. The CDR3 nucleotides are TGCGCCAGCAGCTTGGCTAGTGTGGAAGTTGGTGGCTACACCTTC.

The rearrangement uses TRBV5-4 and TRBJ1-1; TRBD1 is a possible D gene (6 bases). V was trimmed by 0 bases and J by 3 bases, leaving 12 bases between them. CDR3 length equals 15 residues. Germline CDR1 is SGHNT and CDR2 is YYREEE (reference sequence). The CDR3 nucleotides are TGTGCCAGCAGCTTGGAGACTGGGGGCTACACTGAAGCTTTCTTT. Translated: CASSLETGGYTEAFF.

This clone is a singleton in its sample. The chain links TRBV28 to TRBJ1-2; TRBD1 might be the D (5 bases). CDR3 length: 13 residues. Germline loops: CDR1 MDHEN, CDR2 SYDVKM. Deletions cut 6 bases from V and 6 bases from J, with 14 bases between. This CDR3 reads CASRMDTTDGYTF. The CDR3 coding sequence is TGTGCCAGCAGGATGGACACAACGGATGGCTACACCTTC.

The rearrangement uses TRBV2 and TRBJ2-6, with a weak D call TRBD1 (6 bases). CDR3 length: 15 amino acids. Germline V gives CDR1 SNHLY, CDR2 FYNNEI. V lost 7 bases to trimming and J lost 2 bases, with 12 bases between them. The CDR3, as DNA: TGTGCCAGCACCCTAACAGGGACTGGGGCCAACGTCCTGACTTTC. Translating gives CASTLTGTGANVLTF.

This rearrangement joins TRBV27 to TRBJ2-3; possibly TRBD1 for D (6 bases). Germline CDR1 reads MNHEY; CDR2 reads SMNVEV (reference sequence). The CDR3 is 13 amino acids. V was pared by 2 bases and J by 8 bases, with 11 bases between. The CDR3 region is CASSLGGGGTQYF. The CDR3 nucleotides read TGTGCCAGCAGTTTAGGGGGCGGAGGTACGCAGTATTTT.

The chain carries TRBV4-3 and TRBJ2-1, with 10 bases identical to TRBD2. This CDR3 is 17 amino acids long. Germline trimming cut 0 bases from V and 9 bases from J; bases unmatched to any gene: 11. Germline CDR1 reads LGHNA; CDR2 reads YSLEER. CDR3 loop: CASSQDWTSGPGGEQFF. CDR3 bases: TGCGCCAGCAGCCAAGATTGGACTAGCGGACCTGGAGGTGAGCAGTTCTTC.

A word on this clone: Other nucleotide sequences from this sample produce the same CDR3. The chain recombines TRBV3-1 (or the pseudogene TRBV3-2) with TRBJ1-5; no reliable D call. Trimming took 1 base from V and 2 from J, leaving 6 bases between them. Germline values: CDR1 LGHDT, CDR2 YNNKEL (reference sequence). This CDR3 contains 14 residues. The CDR3 sequence is CASSQVPGNQPQHF. CDR3 in DNA: TGTGCCAGCAGCCAAGTCCCGGGCAATCAGCCCCAGCATTTT.

The rearrangement joins TRBV3-1 (or the pseudogene TRBV3-2) to TRBJ1-1; 10 nucleotides line up with TRBD1. CDR1 is LGHDT, CDR2 YNNKEL, per germline (reference sequence). This CDR3 is 16 amino acids long. V dropped 4 bases and J dropped 6; count of bases not matched to a gene: 11. Here the CDR3 DNA reads TGTGCCAGCAGCCGCAAAGACAGGGGGCTATTGGCTGAAGCTTTCTTT. Translating gives CASSRKDRGLLAEAFF.

This chain links TRBV5-8 with TRBJ2-7; 8 bases align to TRBD2. Germline V gives CDR1 SGHTS, CDR2 YDEGEE. Unmatched junction bases numbered 4, after V lost 5 bases and J lost 6 bases. The CDR3 extends over 12 amino acids. CDR3 residues: CASRRTSREQYF. CDR3 DNA: TGTGCCAGCAGGCGGACTAGCCGCGAGCAGTACTTC. The full variable domain, in which reference TRBV5-8 and TRBJ2-7 provide the parts outside the CDR3, is EAGVTQSPTHLIKTRGQQATLRCSPISGHTSVYWYQQALGLGLQFLLWYDEGEERNRGNFPPRFSGRQFPNYSSELNVNALELEDSALYLCASRRTSREQYFGPGTRLTVT.

This chain connects TRBV7-9 to TRBJ1-5; TRBD1 matches 7 bases. In germline, CDR1 is SEHNR, CDR2 FQNEAQ (reference sequence). J gave up 4 bases and V 5 bases, and 8 bases lay outside the gene matches. The CDR3 spans 15 residues. The CDR3 here is CASSPTGNQNQPQHF. CDR3 DNA sequence: TGTGCCAGCAGCCCGACAGGGAATCAGAATCAGCCCCAGCATTTT.

The gene calls are TRBV30 and TRBJ2-1; 7 bases agree with TRBD2. J was trimmed by 4 bases and V by 4 bases; bases with no gene match: 4. The CDR3 extends over 13 amino acids. The germline V gene encodes CDR1 GTSNPN and CDR2 SVGIG (reference sequence). The CDR3 DNA sequence: TGTGCCTGGACTAGCGGTTCTTACAATGAGCAGTTCTTC. The encoded protein is CAWTSGSYNEQFF.

CDR3 coding DNA: TGTGCCAGCAGTTTACAGGGGGCTGGCCTATCGACCAGCGAGCAGTACTTC. Translation: CASSLQGAGLSTSEQYF. The chain has TRBV28 and TRBJ2-7; 8 positions match TRBD1. With 2 bases clipped from V and 6 bases from J, the junction kept 15 bases outside the gene matches. Germline values: CDR1 MDHEN, CDR2 SYDVKM. The CDR3 is 17 residues long.

The chain joins TRBV30 to TRBJ2-1; 13 bases are a match to TRBD2. J gave up 3 bases and V 3 bases, and 2 bases lay outside the gene matches. Per the germline V gene, CDR1 is GTSNPN and CDR2 is SVGIG (reference sequence). This CDR3 has 15 residues. The CDR3 region has the DNA TGTGCCTGGAGCTGGACTAGCGGGAGCTACAATGAGCAGTTCTTC. This sequence encodes CAWSWTSGSYNEQFF.

The chain uses TRBV28 and TRBJ2-5; D gene unclear. Germline assignment: CDR1 MDHEN and CDR2 SYDVKM. The CDR3 consists of 13 residues. Deletions cut 5 bases from V and 6 bases from J, with 13 bases between. Written as DNA, the CDR3 is TGTGCCAGCAGTCCCCCCAGTAGCCAGACCCAGTACTTC. It is translated as CASSPPSSQTQYF. The variable domain in full, with the rest retrieved from reference TRBV28 and TRBJ2-5, is DVKVTQSSRYLVKRTGEKVFLECVQDMDHENMFWYRQDPGLGLRLIYFSYDVKMKEKGDIPEGYSVSREKKERFSLILESASTNQTSMYLCASSPPSSQTQYFGPGTRLLVL.

J is TRBJ1-1 and V is TRBV6-4; a possible D gene is TRBD1 (6 bases). V lost 4 bases, J lost 3 bases, and 9 bases lay in between. Germline CDR1 and CDR2: MRHNA and SNTAGT. The CDR3 contains 13 residues. CDR3 residues: CASSAGEYTEAFF. The CDR3 DNA follows: TGTGCCAGCAGTGCAGGGGAATACACTGAAGCTTTCTTT.

The genes are TRBV5-4 and TRBJ2-7; 8 bases line up with TRBD1. V shed 2 bases, J shed 2 bases, and the junction held 3 bases outside the gene matches. Germline CDR1 and CDR2: SGHNT and YYREEE (reference sequence). CDR3 length equals 14 residues. CDR3 nucleotides: TGTGCCAGCAGCTTCCAACAGGGGGCCTACGAGCAGTACTTC. Translated, it gives CASSFQQGAYEQYF.

The DNA for the CDR3 is TGTGCCAGCAGTTTAGGGGGACAGAGGGGGCCCCAGCATTTT. It specifies CASSLGGQRGPQHF. This chain joins TRBV28 and TRBJ1-5; 7 bases agree with TRBD1. The CDR3 contains 14 residues. Germline CDR1 reads MDHEN; CDR2 reads SYDVKM. V lost 2 bases and J lost 9; bases outside the gene matches: 7.

This clone was observed a single time. The chain couples TRBV4-1 to TRBJ1-1; D ambiguous. Germline CDR1 MGHRA, CDR2 YSYEKL. CDR3 size: 13 residues. Deletions cut 6 bases from V and 1 base from J, with 9 bases between. CDR3 DNA: TGCGCCAGCAGTCAACAGAAGAACACTGAAGCTTTCTTT. Protein sequence: CASSQQKNTEAFF.

The chain couples TRBV3-1 (or the pseudogene TRBV3-2) to TRBJ2-7; TRBD2 aligns across 11 bases. This CDR3 spans 14 amino acids. The germline gives CDR1 LGHDT, CDR2 YNNKEL (reference sequence). V lost 3 bases to trimming and J lost 4 bases; unmatched junction nucleotides: 2. The CDR3 region has the DNA TGTGCCAGCAGCCAGACTAGCGGGGATTACGAGCAGTACTTC. It codes for CASSQTSGDYEQYF.

This chain connects TRBV11-1 to TRBJ1-6, with TRBD1 as a possible D gene (6 bases). CDR1 is SGHAT and CDR2 is FQDESV in the germline V gene (reference sequence). The CDR3 extends over 15 amino acids. Trimming removed 5 bases from V and 6 bases from J, with 14 bases in between. CDR3 in amino acids: CASSISGQTNSPLHF. CDR3 nucleotides: TGTGCCAGCAGCATCTCGGGACAAACTAATTCACCCCTCCACTTT.

CDR3 amino acids: CASSARGTSQETQYF. The CDR3 nucleotides are TGTGCCAGCAGTGCTCGCGGGACCTCCCAAGAGACCCAGTACTTC. V usage is TRBV2 and J usage is TRBJ2-5; TRBD2 is a possible D gene (6 bases). In germline, CDR1 is SNHLY, CDR2 FYNNEI. This CDR3 is 15 amino acids long. Trimming stripped 4 bases from V and 1 base from J, with 13 bases between.

The CDR3 bases are TGTGCCAGCAGTTACCGGGGGGGGTACGAGCAGTACTTC. It translates to CASSYRGGYEQYF. The J gene is TRBJ2-7, the V gene TRBV6-5, with 8 bases matching TRBD2. Germline V gene sequence: CDR1 MNHEY, CDR2 SVGAGI. Losses at the gene ends were 2 bases for V and 4 bases for J; bases not matched to a gene: 1. CDR3 length: 13 residues.

DNA of the CDR3: TGTGCCAGCAGTCTTTCTCGGACAGCCACTGAAGCTTTCTTT. It translates to CASSLSRTATEAFF. This chain uses TRBV6-5 with TRBJ1-1; D might be TRBD1 (6 bases). The germline gives CDR1 MNHEY, CDR2 SVGAGI. V lost 5 bases to trimming and J lost 4 bases, with 14 bases between them. The CDR3 runs 14 residues.

The chain couples TRBV6-5 to TRBJ2-7; TRBD1 agrees at 8 bases. V dropped 5 bases and J dropped 6; count of bases not matched to a gene: 3. In germline, CDR1 is MNHEY, CDR2 SVGAGI. This CDR3 spans 12 amino acids. The DNA for the CDR3 is TGTGCCAGCAGTAGCGGACAGGGCGAGCAGTACTTC. As protein: CASSSGQGEQYF.

This chain connects TRBV20-1 to TRBJ2-1; 13 bases line up with TRBD2. From germline, CDR1 is DFQATT and CDR2 SNEGSKA (reference sequence). The V and J ends lost 3 bases and 3 bases, in that order; junction bases with no gene match: 11. This CDR3 region has 18 residues. CDR3 protein: CSASDPGLAGDYYNEQFF. The DNA of the CDR3 is TGCAGTGCTAGTGATCCTGGACTAGCGGGAGATTACTACAATGAGCAGTTCTTC.

This clone was detected only once. The chain links TRBV30 to TRBJ1-1; 8 bases are shared with TRBD1. J gave up 4 bases and V 8 bases, and 6 bases lay outside the gene matches. The CDR3 spans 12 residues. In germline, CDR1 is GTSNPN, CDR2 SVGIG (reference sequence). The CDR3 DNA is TGTGCCAGCCGCAGGGGGCCCACTGAAGCTTTCTTT. It codes for CASRRGPTEAFF.

V and J are TRBV6-2 or TRBV6-3 and TRBJ1-1, with D unclear. In germline, CDR1 is MNHEY, CDR2 SVGEGT. The CDR3 loop spans 16 amino acids. V was cut by 0 bases and J by 0 bases, with 11 bases left in between. The CDR3 DNA sequence: TGTGCCAGCAGTTACTCGAAGCGACGGATGAACACTGAAGCTTTCTTT. Its translation: CASSYSKRRMNTEAFF.